Following are 18 T cell receptor beta chains from one sample sequenced in a study of CD8 T cells in Susac syndrome. When the RNA was reverse transcribed, random hexamers were used with an input of about 0.5 to 1 ug. MiXCR, applied by TCRdb to the immunoSEQ multiplex PCR reads, yields one record per CDR3 protein. Of 150,000 or so distinct CDR3 sequences in the sample, approximately 93% were seen once. The sample comprised CD4+ T cells from PBMCs. These receptors all stem from a human donor with multiple sclerosis.

The CDR3 bases are TGCGCCAGCAGCCTTAGACCTATACGGAGTCAAGAGACCCAGTACTTC. It codes for CASSLRPIRSQETQYF. This chain links TRBV4-1 with TRBJ2-5; D uncertain. CDR3 length: 16 residues. Germline V CDR1 and CDR2: MGHRA, YSYEKL. V was shortened by 4 bases and J by 2 bases, with 17 bases between the two germline ends.

This rearrangement joins TRBV24-1 to TRBJ2-2; the D gene could be TRBD1 or TRBD2 (5 bases each). The germline V gene encodes CDR1 KGHDR and CDR2 SFDVKD. The CDR3 is made up of 13 amino acids. V shed 8 bases and J shed 3 bases, with 9 bases lying between them. In nucleotides, the CDR3 is TGTGCCACCACGGGACGGTACACCGGGGAGCTGTTTTTT. Translated, it gives CATTGRYTGELFF.

A single count supports this clonotype. V usage is TRBV5-6 and J usage is TRBJ2-1; 7 nucleotides line up with TRBD1. The V gene end was trimmed by 3 bases and the J gene end by 2 bases; junction bases not matched to a gene: 2. CDR3 size: 14 residues. Germline CDR1 is SGHDT and CDR2 is YYEEEE. For the CDR3, the DNA is TGTGCCAGCAGCTCCACAGGGGCCTACAATGAGCAGTTCTTC. As protein: CASSSTGAYNEQFF.

This rearrangement joins TRBV11-2 to TRBJ2-1; TRBD2 matches at 14 bases. The CDR3 totals 17 residues. Trimming cost V 5 bases and J 9 bases; bases outside gene matches: 12. Germline lookup yields CDR1 SGHAT and CDR2 FQNNGV. The CDR3 nucleotides read TGTGCCAGCAGCACTGGAGGGACTAGCGGGAGTAACTTTGAGCAGTTCTTC. Its protein product is CASSTGGTSGSNFEQFF.

The chain joins TRBV9 to TRBJ2-2, with D possibly being TRBD2 (6 bases). This CDR3 has 13 residues. V gave up 7 bases and J gave up 5 bases, with 12 bases separating them. CDR1 and CDR2 from the germline V gene are SGDLS and YYNGEE. CDR3: CASYRLATGELFF. CDR3 nucleotides: TGTGCCAGCTACCGCCTAGCGACCGGGGAGCTGTTTTTT.

V is TRBV6-1 and J is TRBJ2-7; D gene uncertain. The CDR3 extends over 11 amino acids. Trimming removed 6 bases at V and 3 bases at J, with 6 bases between. The germline V gene has CDR1 MNHNS and CDR2 SASEGT. CDR3 in amino acids: CASRGLYEQYF. The CDR3 bases are TGTGCCAGCAGGGGTCTCTACGAGCAGTACTTC.

J is TRBJ1-5 and V is TRBV27, with D perhaps matching TRBD1 (6 bases). This CDR3 region has 13 residues. Germline V gene sequence: CDR1 MNHEY, CDR2 SMNVEV (reference sequence). V dropped 5 bases and J dropped 7 bases, with 12 bases sitting between them. The CDR3 region is CASSKYRAQPQHF. CDR3 nucleotide sequence: TGTGCCAGCAGTAAATACAGGGCCCAGCCCCAGCATTTT.

As DNA, the CDR3 is TGTGCCAGCAGCCAAGGGGAAGGAGGGGATCAGCCCCAGCATTTT. Its protein is CASSQGEGGDQPQHF. This chain connects TRBV4-2 to TRBJ1-5; D might be TRBD1 (5 bases). The length of the CDR3 is 15 residues. Trimming shortened V by 1 base and J by 5 bases, and 12 bases separated the two germline ends. The germline CDR1 and CDR2 sequences are LGHNA and YNFKEQ.

The V gene is TRBV28, the J gene TRBJ2-7; TRBD2 might be the D (6 bases). Trimming left V 2 bases short and J 2 bases short, with 10 bases between. This CDR3 contains 14 residues. Germline V gives CDR1 MDHEN, CDR2 SYDVKM. CDR3 nucleotide sequence: TGTGCCAGCAGTTTACAGCGGGCCCCCTACGAGCAGTACTTC. Protein product: CASSLQRAPYEQYF.

The J gene is TRBJ1-2, the V gene TRBV20-1, with a weak D call TRBD1 (5 bases). Germline CDR1 and CDR2: DFQATT and SNEGSKA (reference sequence). The CDR3 has 13 residues. V was trimmed by 5 bases and J by 6 bases, leaving 16 bases between them. CDR3 loop: CSAPFGSGDGYTF. In nucleotides, the CDR3 is TGCAGTGCTCCGTTTGGGTCGGGGGATGGCTACACCTTC.

V usage is TRBV3-1 and J usage is TRBJ2-7; 10 positions agree with TRBD2. The germline CDR1 and CDR2 sequences are LGHDT and YNNKEL (reference sequence). V was pared by 1 base and J by 4 bases, with 1 base of the junction left unmatched. The CDR3 totals 14 residues. The chain's CDR3 is CASSQASGSYEQYF. The CDR3 region has the DNA TGTGCCAGCAGCCAAGCTAGCGGGAGTTACGAGCAGTACTTC.

V gene TRBV20-1 combines with J gene TRBJ2-5, with 8 bases fitting TRBD1. Germline CDR1 reads DFQATT; CDR2 reads SNEGSKA (reference sequence). V was clipped by 3 bases and J by 4 bases; unmatched bases: 7. The CDR3 runs to 14 residues. Here the CDR3 DNA reads TGCAGTGCTAGGGACAGGGAACGGGGAGAGACCCAGTACTTC. It codes for CSARDRERGETQYF.

This chain joins TRBV7-2 and TRBJ1-1; D is unclear. The CDR3 is 14 residues long. Germline CDR1 is SGHTA and CDR2 is FQGNSA. Trimming shortened V by 0 bases and J by 2 bases, and 7 bases separated the two germline ends. The CDR3, as DNA: TGTGCCAGCAGCTTAGCAGGGAGCAACACTGAAGCTTTCTTT. Translated: CASSLAGSNTEAFF.

J is TRBJ2-5 and V is TRBV30; D possibly corresponds to TRBD2 (5 bases). Trimming left V 5 bases short and J 0 bases short, with 7 bases between. Per the germline V gene, CDR1 is GTSNPN and CDR2 is SVGIG (reference sequence). This CDR3 is 12 amino acids long. The CDR3 sequence: CAWSGYQETQYF. DNA for the CDR3: TGTGCCTGGTCGGGGTACCAAGAGACCCAGTACTTC.

The chain is built from TRBV20-1 and TRBJ2-4; 8 bases agree with TRBD1. Germline assignment: CDR1 DFQATT and CDR2 SNEGSKA (reference sequence). V was clipped by 2 bases and J by 9 bases; unmatched bases: 6. The CDR3 has 13 amino acids. The CDR3 is CSARNDRGAIQYF. The CDR3 nucleotides are TGCAGTGCTAGAAACGACAGGGGCGCCATTCAGTACTTC.

This sequence joins TRBV9 and TRBJ2-5; TRBD1 agrees at 7 bases. CDR1 is SGDLS, CDR2 YYNGEE, per germline. CDR3 length: 13 residues. V trimming: 4 bases; J trimming: 4 bases; junction bases outside the gene matches: 4. The CDR3 loop reads CASSRQGGETQYF. The CDR3 DNA follows: TGTGCCAGCAGCCGACAGGGTGGAGAGACCCAGTACTTC.

The CDR3 nucleotides are TGTGCCCGTGGCCCTTTAGTCCCTGAAGCTTTCTTT. It specifies CARGPLVPEAFF. This chain uses TRBV30 with TRBJ1-1, with D unclear. The CDR3 is 12 amino acids. Germline CDR1 and CDR2: GTSNPN and SVGIG (reference sequence). Trimming removed 8 bases at V and 6 bases at J, with 16 bases between.

The chain is built from TRBV7-9 and TRBJ1-5; 8 nucleotides match TRBD1. The junction had 7 bases not matched to a gene; V was cut back by 1 base and J by 5 bases. Germline V CDR1 and CDR2: SEHNR, FQNEAQ (reference sequence). The length of the CDR3 is 16 residues. CDR3 nucleotides: TGTGCCAGCAGCTTAGGGGCAGGGGGCTTGCATCAGCCCCAGCATTTT. Its translation: CASSLGAGGLHQPQHF. Full variable domain (missing parts from reference TRBV7-9 and TRBJ1-5): DTGVSQNPRHKITKRGQNVTFRCDPISEHNRLYWYRQTLGQGPEFLTYFQNEAQLEKSRLLSDRFSAERPKGSFSTLEIQRTEQGDSAMYLCASSLGAGGLHQPQHFGDGTRLSIL.